The 16 T cell receptor beta chains reported below all come from one sample, sequenced in a study of blood T cell repertoires in COVID-19. Method: immunoSEQ multiplex PCR; TCRdb's copy keeps in-frame clones and lacks some. The sample consists of 130,000 to 150,000 clones, 60% to 85% of them appearing once. The sample taken for sequencing was peripheral blood. The receptors here all came from a man aged 45 to 65 with active or convalescent COVID-19.

V gene TRBV28 combines with J gene TRBJ1-2, with 9 bases that match TRBD1. After removal of 2 bases from V and 2 bases from J, the junction contained 6 bases not matched to a gene. The CDR3 consists of 16 residues. In germline, CDR1 is MDHEN, CDR2 SYDVKM. The CDR3 DNA sequence: TGTGCCAGCAGTTTAGCGGGGACAGGGACGAACTATGGCTACACCTTC. Protein: CASSLAGTGTNYGYTF.

This sequence joins TRBV10-1 and TRBJ2-3; 8 positions agree with TRBD1. The CDR3 totals 16 residues. Looked up from germline, CDR1 is WNHNN and CDR2 is SYGVQD (reference sequence). After removal of 6 bases from V and 1 base from J, the junction contained 9 bases not matched to a gene. The CDR3 DNA reads TGCGCCAGCAGCCTAGCCGGGGGACAGGGCACAGATACGCAGTATTTT. Translation: CASSLAGGQGTDTQYF.

This clone was counted between two and nine times. The chain links TRBV19 to TRBJ2-1; 9 bases fit TRBD2. J gave up 9 bases and V 4 bases, and 4 bases lay outside the gene matches. The CDR3 is 13 residues long. Germline V gives CDR1 LNHDA, CDR2 SQIVND (reference sequence). The CDR3 reads CASSSGRAVEQFF. The CDR3 DNA is TGTGCCAGTAGTAGCGGGAGGGCCGTTGAGCAGTTCTTC.

The table lists this clone with a count of one. This chain connects TRBV4-1 to TRBJ1-2, with TRBD1 identical over 8 bases. Germline CDR1 and CDR2: MGHRA and YSYEKL. J gave up 5 bases and V 1 base, and 6 bases lay outside the gene matches. This CDR3 has 15 amino acids. The DNA of the CDR3 is TGCGCCAGCAGCCAAGTACAGGGGGATGAGTATGGCTACACCTTC. Translated, it gives CASSQVQGDEYGYTF.

This clone was found once. This sequence joins TRBV19 and TRBJ2-3, with TRBD2 identical over 8 bases. CDR1 is LNHDA and CDR2 is SQIVND in the germline V gene (reference sequence). The V gene end was trimmed by 7 bases and the J gene end by 6 bases; junction bases not matched to a gene: 15. The CDR3 length is 16 residues. In DNA, the CDR3 is TGTGCCAGTACTCCTACCCGTCGTGGCGGGAGGGATACGCAGTATTTT. Its protein is CASTPTRRGGRDTQYF.

This clone was picked up many times. The chain employs TRBV5-6 and TRBJ2-1; no definite D call. This CDR3 is built from 11 residues. The germline CDR1 and CDR2 sequences are SGHDT and YYEEEE. V lost 5 bases and J lost 10, with 10 bases in between. DNA for the CDR3: TGTGCCAGCAGTTCGTCTAGGGAGCAGTTCTTC. Translation gives CASSSSREQFF.

J is TRBJ2-2 and V is TRBV18; maybe TRBD2 (6 bases). V was clipped by 3 bases and J by 3 bases, with 11 bases between them. Germline V gene data show CDR1 as KGHSH and CDR2 as LQKENI. The CDR3 covers 15 residues. In DNA form, the CDR3 reads TGTGCCAGCTCACCGAACGGGGGTTACACCGGGGAGCTGTTTTTT. Protein: CASSPNGGYTGELFF.

The chain has TRBV27 and TRBJ1-2; 9 positions agree with TRBD1. CDR3 size: 13 residues. Per germline, CDR1 MNHEY and CDR2 SMNVEV (reference sequence). The ends lost 3 bases at V and 7 bases at J; junction bases unmatched: 3. The CDR3 sequence is CASSFRDRVGYTF. In DNA form, the CDR3 reads TGTGCCAGCAGTTTCCGGGACAGGGTTGGCTACACCTTC.

V and J are TRBV6-5 and TRBJ2-5; 9 bases line up with TRBD1. With 6 bases clipped from V and 4 bases from J, the junction kept 6 bases outside the gene matches. CDR1 is MNHEY and CDR2 is SVGAGI in the germline V gene. CDR3 length: 14 amino acids. CDR3: CASSRTGGRETQYF. The CDR3 coding sequence is TGTGCCAGCAGCCGAACAGGGGGCCGAGAGACCCAGTACTTC.

The chain is built from TRBV19 and TRBJ1-1; D uncertain. Germline V gives CDR1 LNHDA, CDR2 SQIVND (reference sequence). The V and J ends lost 5 bases and 5 bases respectively, with 12 bases between them. This CDR3 is built from 13 residues. The DNA for the CDR3 is TGTGCCAGTAGTTCAAACAGAGGGACTGAAGCTTTCTTT. As protein: CASSSNRGTEAFF.

This clone turned up a few times. The chain recombines TRBV5-1 with TRBJ2-2; 10 bases align to TRBD1. This CDR3 region has 18 residues. Trimming took 4 bases from V and 1 from J; bases not matched to a gene: 10. The germline gives CDR1 SGHRS, CDR2 YFSETQ. This chain's CDR3 is CASSHQGQGFLNTGELFF. CDR3 DNA sequence: TGCGCCAGCAGCCACCAGGGACAGGGGTTTTTGAACACCGGGGAGCTGTTTTTT. Filled out from reference TRBV5-1 and TRBJ2-2, the complete variable domain reads KAGVTQTPRYLIKTRGQQVTLSCSPISGHRSVSWYQQTPGQGLQFLFEYFSETQRNKGNFPGRFSGRQFSNSRSEMNVSTLELGDSALYLCASSHQGQGFLNTGELFFGEGSRLTVL.

The V and J genes are TRBV9 and TRBJ2-5, with 8 nucleotides matching TRBD2. This CDR3 is 14 amino acids long. Unmatched junction bases numbered 8, after V lost 4 bases and J lost 6 bases. Germline V gene data show CDR1 as SGDLS and CDR2 as YYNGEE. The CDR3 is CASSLSGSRQTQYF. The CDR3 DNA is TGTGCCAGCAGCTTGAGCGGGAGTAGGCAGACCCAGTACTTC.

The rearrangement links TRBV29-1 to TRBJ2-7, with D possibly being TRBD2 (6 bases). The CDR3 totals 14 residues. Germline CDR1 SQVTM, CDR2 ANQGSEA. Trimming left V 7 bases short and J 0 bases short, with 16 bases between. In nucleotides, the CDR3 is TGCAGCGCCGTACTGCGGGACGGCTCCTACGAGCAGTACTTC. Its protein is CSAVLRDGSYEQYF.

This clone was detected only once. The chain has TRBV12-3 or TRBV12-4 and TRBJ2-2; D unresolved. The germline V and J ends were trimmed by 6 bases and 5 bases, with 10 bases remaining between them. CDR3 size: 13 residues. The CDR3 is CASRHRRTGELFF. Written as DNA, the CDR3 is TGTGCCAGCAGACACCGGAGAACCGGGGAGCTGTTTTTT.

The chain couples TRBV5-1 to TRBJ2-2, with TRBD2 matching over 9 bases. Germline CDR1 SGHRS, CDR2 YFSETQ. V shed 5 bases, J shed 2 bases, and the junction held 4 bases outside the gene matches. The CDR3 runs to 15 residues. CDR3 residues: CASSAGTSNTGELFF. The DNA of the CDR3 is TGCGCCAGCAGTGCCGGGACTAGCAACACCGGGGAGCTGTTTTTT.

This chain connects TRBV5-4 to TRBJ2-7, with D possibly matching TRBD2 (5 bases). Trimming took 2 bases from V and 4 from J, leaving 7 bases between them. Germline V gene sequence: CDR1 SGHNT, CDR2 YYREEE (reference sequence). CDR3 size: 12 residues. The CDR3 region has the DNA TGTGCCAGCAGCTTCGAGGGTTACGAGCAGTACTTC. This codes for CASSFEGYEQYF. The full variable domain, its missing parts supplied by reference TRBV5-4 and TRBJ2-7, is ETGVTQSPTHLIKTRGQQVTLRCSSQSGHNTVSWYQQALGQGPQFIFQYYREEENGRGNFPPRFSGLQFPNYSSELNVNALELDDSALYLCASSFEGYEQYFGPGTRLTVT.